The following is a T cell receptor (beta chain) sequence with its context. The data originate from a study of lymphopenia after photon versus proton radiotherapy. The method was immunoSEQ multiplex PCR; TCRdb's version includes in-frame clones alone and lacks a portion of them. Seen here are around 20,000 clones, approximately 90% observed once, and the top ten hold 9% to 10%. Sequenced material: peripheral blood, taken from a patient treated with proton-based radiotherapy. The source of this sequence is a man aged 70-80 years with pancreatic cancer.

CDR3 sequence (DNA): TGTGCCTTATACCGGGACAGGGCAATTAACTATGGCTACACCTTC. This gives the protein CALYRDRAINYGYTF. The chain has TRBV30 and TRBJ1-2; 9 nucleotides agree with TRBD1. The CDR3 totals 15 residues. Per the germline V gene, CDR1 is GTSNPN and CDR2 is SVGIG (reference sequence). J gave up 1 base and V 7 bases, and 10 bases lay outside the gene matches.